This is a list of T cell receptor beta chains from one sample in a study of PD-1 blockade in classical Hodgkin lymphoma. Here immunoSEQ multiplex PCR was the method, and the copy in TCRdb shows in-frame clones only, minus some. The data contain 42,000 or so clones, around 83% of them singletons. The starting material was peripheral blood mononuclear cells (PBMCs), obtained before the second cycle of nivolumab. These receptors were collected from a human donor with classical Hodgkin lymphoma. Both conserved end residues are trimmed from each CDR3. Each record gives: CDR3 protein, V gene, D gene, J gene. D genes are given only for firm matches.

AISQTKETQY,TRBV10-3,.,TRBJ2-5
ASSLGPSYEQY,TRBV7-2,.,TRBJ2-7
ASSTGGTQETQY,TRBV19,.,TRBJ2-5
ASSLDGFSSYNEQF,TRBV5-1,.,TRBJ2-1
ASSDAGQGKNIQY,TRBV2,TRBD1,TRBJ2-4
SAGTGDGYT,TRBV29-1,TRBD1,TRBJ1-2
ASSQGGVGPYGYT,TRBV5-1,.,TRBJ1-2
ASSPTGINEKLF,TRBV28,TRBD1,TRBJ1-4
ATSSLGDQGETQY,TRBV15,.,TRBJ2-5
ATSNDSGFVANEKLF,TRBV15,.,TRBJ1-4
ASSSWNTEAF,TRBV9,.,TRBJ1-1
ASSLAGEWYNEQF,TRBV7-9,.,TRBJ2-1
ASSLGNPRSPLH,TRBV27,.,TRBJ1-6
ASTDGTSTSDTQY,TRBV6-1,TRBD2,TRBJ2-3
ASSPRIFLTSRELF,TRBV7-2,.,TRBJ2-2
ASSLVGGPSYNEQF,TRBV7-8,.,TRBJ2-1
SVGVSDTQY,TRBV20-1,.,TRBJ2-3
ASSLTMGRSGGNQPQH,TRBV7-3,.,TRBJ1-5
ASSFLDSPQETQY,TRBV5-4,.,TRBJ2-5
ASAPGQGEYEQY,TRBV19,TRBD1,TRBJ2-7
ASSVGWLAGPNTGELF,TRBV9,TRBD2,TRBJ2-2
ASSGHRDSYEQY,TRBV9,.,TRBJ2-7
ASSMRSRETQY,TRBV19,.,TRBJ2-5
ASSWGELPYNEQF,TRBV5-4,.,TRBJ2-1
ASNRVGPSQPQH,TRBV28,.,TRBJ1-5
ASSSGFNTEAF,TRBV5-1,.,TRBJ1-1
ASSLLGNEQF,TRBV6-5,.,TRBJ2-1
ASTKSAGAGANQPQH,TRBV7-8,.,TRBJ1-5
SVAWGTGASYEQY,TRBV29-1,TRBD1,TRBJ2-7
ASSRDRTYEQY,TRBV5-1,TRBD1,TRBJ2-7
ASSESWREQF,TRBV2,.,TRBJ2-1
ASSSLGDTQY,TRBV4-2,.,TRBJ2-3